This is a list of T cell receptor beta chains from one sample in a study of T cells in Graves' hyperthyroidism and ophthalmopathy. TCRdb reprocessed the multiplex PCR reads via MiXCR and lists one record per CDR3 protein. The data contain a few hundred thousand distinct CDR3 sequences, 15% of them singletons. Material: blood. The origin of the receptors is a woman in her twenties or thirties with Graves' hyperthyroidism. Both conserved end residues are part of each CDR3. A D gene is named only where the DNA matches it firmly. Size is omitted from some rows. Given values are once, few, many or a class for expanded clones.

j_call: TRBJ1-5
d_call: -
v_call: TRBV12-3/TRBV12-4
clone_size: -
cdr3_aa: CASSRMGPAQPQHF
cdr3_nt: TGTGCCAGCAGCCGAATGGGACCTGCTCAGCCCCAGCATTTT

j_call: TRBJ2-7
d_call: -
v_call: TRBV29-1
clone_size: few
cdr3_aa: CSYKRGRDSSYEQYF
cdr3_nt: TGCAGCTACAAAAGAGGCCGGGACTCCTCCTACGAGCAGTACTTC

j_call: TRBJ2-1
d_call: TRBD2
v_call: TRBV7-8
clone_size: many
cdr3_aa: CASSLGGLAGVWNEQFF
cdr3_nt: TGTGCCAGCAGCTTAGGGGGACTAGCGGGAGTTTGGAATGAGCAGTTCTTC

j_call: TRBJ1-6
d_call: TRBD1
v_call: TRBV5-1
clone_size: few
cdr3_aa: CASSTGQGDNNSPLHF
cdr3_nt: TGCGCCAGCAGCACGGGACAGGGAGACAATAATTCACCCCTCCACTTT

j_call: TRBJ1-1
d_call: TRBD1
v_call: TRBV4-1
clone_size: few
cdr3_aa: CASSLMGQKAFF
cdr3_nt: TGCGCCAGCAGCCTAATGGGACAGAAAGCTTTCTTT

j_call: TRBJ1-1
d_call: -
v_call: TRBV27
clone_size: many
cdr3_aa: CASREFRENTEAFF
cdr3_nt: TGTGCCAGCAGAGAATTCCGGGAGAACACTGAAGCTTTCTTT

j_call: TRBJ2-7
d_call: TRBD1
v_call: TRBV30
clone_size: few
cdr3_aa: CAWRHGTGGSYEQYF
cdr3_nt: TGTGCCTGGAGACACGGGACAGGGGGCTCCTACGAGCAGTACTTC

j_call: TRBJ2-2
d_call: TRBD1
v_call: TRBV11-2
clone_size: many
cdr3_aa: CASSHDRGYTGELFF
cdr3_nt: TGTGCCAGCAGCCACGACAGGGGGTACACCGGGGAGCTGTTTTTT

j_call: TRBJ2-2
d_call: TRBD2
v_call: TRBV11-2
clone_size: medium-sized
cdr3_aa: CASTSGRAVETGELFF
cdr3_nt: TGTGCCAGCACGAGCGGGAGGGCCGTCGAAACCGGGGAGCTGTTTTTT

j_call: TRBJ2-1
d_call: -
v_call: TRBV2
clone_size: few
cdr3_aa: CASSEGTKYNEQFF
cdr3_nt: TGTGCCAGCAGTGAAGGGACCAAATACAATGAGCAGTTCTTC

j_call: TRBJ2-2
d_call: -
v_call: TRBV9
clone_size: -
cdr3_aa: CASSVGSSGINTGELFF
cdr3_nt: TGTGCCAGCAGCGTAGGGTCCTCAGGGATAAACACCGGGGAGCTGTTTTTT

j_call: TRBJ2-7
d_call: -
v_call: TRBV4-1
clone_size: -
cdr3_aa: CASSQVVRTTSEPYEQYF
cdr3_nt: TGCGCCAGCAGCCAAGTGGTTCGGACGACGAGCGAGCCCTACGAGCAGTACTTC

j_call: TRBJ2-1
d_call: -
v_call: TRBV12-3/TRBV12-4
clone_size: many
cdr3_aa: CASSQGAEQFF
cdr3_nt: TGTGCCAGCAGTCAGGGCGCTGAGCAGTTCTTC

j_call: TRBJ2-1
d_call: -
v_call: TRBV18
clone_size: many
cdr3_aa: CASSPAGTPYNEQFF
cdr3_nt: TGTGCCAGCTCACCCGCCGGGACACCCTACAATGAGCAGTTCTTC

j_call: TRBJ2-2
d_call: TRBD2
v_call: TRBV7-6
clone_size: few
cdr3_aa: CASSARLGGGQNTGELFF
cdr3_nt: TGTGCCAGCAGCGCCCGACTCGGCGGGGGGCAGAACACCGGGGAGCTGTTTTTT

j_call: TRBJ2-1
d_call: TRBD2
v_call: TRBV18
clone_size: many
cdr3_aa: CASSRKPAGGKDNEQFF
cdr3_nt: TGTGCCAGCTCCCGCAAGCCGGCGGGAGGGAAGGACAATGAGCAGTTCTTC

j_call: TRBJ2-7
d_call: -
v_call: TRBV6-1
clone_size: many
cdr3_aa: CASSEDVALSSYEQYF
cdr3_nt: TGTGCCAGCAGTGAAGATGTAGCTCTCAGCTCCTACGAGCAGTACTTC

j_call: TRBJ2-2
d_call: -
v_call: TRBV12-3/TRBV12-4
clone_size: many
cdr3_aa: CASSLSSNTGELFF
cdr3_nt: TGTGCCAGCAGTTTGTCCAGTAACACCGGGGAGCTGTTTTTT

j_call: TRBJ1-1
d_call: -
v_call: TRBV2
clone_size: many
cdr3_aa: CASSSQVMNTEAFF
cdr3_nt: TGTGCCAGCAGTTCGCAGGTCATGAACACTGAAGCTTTCTTT

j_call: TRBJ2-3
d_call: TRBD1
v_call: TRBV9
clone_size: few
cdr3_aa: CASTRQGNFRTDTQYF
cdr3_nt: TGTGCCAGCACTAGACAGGGGAACTTCCGCACAGATACGCAGTATTTT

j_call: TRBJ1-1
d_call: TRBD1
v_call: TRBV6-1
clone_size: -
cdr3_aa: CASRRGGTGDPEAFF
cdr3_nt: TGTGCCAGCAGGCGGGGGGGGACAGGGGACCCTGAAGCTTTCTTT

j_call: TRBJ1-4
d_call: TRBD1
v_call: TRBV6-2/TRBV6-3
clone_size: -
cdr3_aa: CAIFDRDFEKLFF
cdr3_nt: TGTGCCATCTTCGACAGGGACTTTGAAAAACTGTTTTTT

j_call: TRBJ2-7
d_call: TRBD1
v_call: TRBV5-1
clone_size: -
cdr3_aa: CASSRDRGFHEQYF
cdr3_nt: TGCGCCAGCAGCCGGGACAGGGGTTTCCACGAGCAGTACTTC

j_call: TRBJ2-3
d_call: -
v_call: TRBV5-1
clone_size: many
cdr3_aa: CASSLLSNGNPTDTQYF
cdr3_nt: TGCGCCAGCAGCTTGCTGAGTAACGGGAACCCCACAGATACGCAGTATTTT